Shown below are 17 T cell receptor beta chains from a single sample sequenced in a study of long-term antiretroviral therapy in people with HIV. An immunoSEQ assay, version v3.0, was performed at survey level. Data came from immunoSEQ multiplex PCR; TCRdb stores just in-frame clones and leaves some out. The repertoire holds tens of thousands of clones, with about 86% as singletons. Sequencing was performed on unsorted PBMCs, taken 0.8 years after starting antiretroviral therapy. These receptors all stem from a woman between 25 and 40 years old with HIV.

The chain couples TRBV7-2 to TRBJ2-1; possibly TRBD1 for D (7 bases). The CDR3 is made up of 15 amino acids. From germline, CDR1 is SGHTA and CDR2 FQGNSA. V lost 5 bases, J lost 8 bases, and 19 bases lay in between. Here the CDR3 reads CASSLFRGGGDEQFF. The CDR3 nucleotides read TGTGCCAGCAGCCTGTTTCGAGGGGGCGGGGATGAGCAGTTCTTC.

The V and J genes are TRBV10-2 and TRBJ1-2; D not certain. CDR3 length: 12 residues. Germline V gene lookup returns CDR1 WSHSY and CDR2 SAAADI. V lost 7 bases and J lost 3, with 9 bases in between. The CDR3 bases are TGCGCCAGCATGAGGGATGACTATGGCTACACCTTC. It translates to CASMRDDYGYTF.

The chain employs TRBV19 and TRBJ2-1; D is unclear. Per the germline V gene, CDR1 is LNHDA and CDR2 is SQIVND (reference sequence). Trimming took off 3 bases at V and 9 bases at J, with 9 bases between the two ends. This CDR3 has 12 residues. The CDR3 reads CASSIGSPEQFF. In DNA form, the CDR3 reads TGTGCCAGTAGTATCGGCAGTCCTGAGCAGTTCTTC.

The sample holds a few counts of this clone. V usage is TRBV10-3 and J usage is TRBJ1-2; D possibly corresponds to TRBD1 (6 bases). With 0 bases removed from V and 6 bases from J, the gap between germline ends came to 14 bases. The CDR3 is made up of 15 amino acids. Germline loops: CDR1 ENHRY, CDR2 SYGVKD. The CDR3 nucleotides are TGTGCCATCAGTGAGTCTGAGACAGGCCTTCATGGCTACACCTTC. Translation: CAISESETGLHGYTF.

The count of this clone is one. The chain has TRBV7-9 and TRBJ1-1; the D gene is possibly TRBD1 (5 bases). V was trimmed by 6 bases and J by 8 bases, leaving 10 bases between them. Germline values: CDR1 SEHNR, CDR2 FQNEAQ (reference sequence). The length of the CDR3 is 11 residues. The CDR3 here is CASRRGVEAFF. CDR3 nucleotides: TGTGCCAGCAGGCGGGGGGTAGAAGCTTTCTTT.

V is TRBV19 and J is TRBJ2-2; 9 positions agree with TRBD2. This CDR3 is built from 17 residues. Unmatched junction bases numbered 6, after V lost 0 bases and J lost 4 bases. Germline CDR1 and CDR2: LNHDA and SQIVND (reference sequence). The CDR3 DNA reads TGTGCCAGTAGTATAGATAAGGGACTAGCCCGCACCGGGGAGCTGTTTTTT. Protein: CASSIDKGLARTGELFF.

This chain uses TRBV4-2 with TRBJ1-3; D not resolved. The CDR3 runs to 15 residues. V was trimmed by 1 base and J by 0 bases, leaving 7 bases between them. From germline, CDR1 is LGHNA and CDR2 YNFKEQ. CDR3 protein: CASSQGPSSGNTIYF. The CDR3, as DNA: TGTGCCAGCAGCCAAGGACCGAGCTCTGGAAACACCATATATTTT.

The chain links TRBV6-5 to TRBJ2-1; possible D gene TRBD2, 5 bases. Germline loops: CDR1 MNHEY, CDR2 SVGAGI. This CDR3 region has 12 residues. The V end lost 10 bases, the J end lost 5 bases, and 12 bases lay between the germline ends. The CDR3 loop is CATQRANNEQFF. In DNA form, the CDR3 reads TGTGCCACCCAGAGGGCAAACAATGAGCAGTTCTTC.

The chain carries TRBV7-3 and TRBJ2-1; TRBD2 matches 9 bases. The CDR3 contains 16 residues. Germline V CDR1 and CDR2: SGHTA, FQGTGA. V was pared by 1 base and J by 7 bases, with 8 bases of the junction left unmatched. The CDR3: CASSLKGGGAHNEQFF. Written as DNA, the CDR3 is TGTGCCAGCAGCTTAAAGGGCGGGGGGGCCCATAATGAGCAGTTCTTC.

This chain connects TRBV19 to TRBJ1-5; D remains ambiguous. Germline lookup yields CDR1 LNHDA and CDR2 SQIVND (reference sequence). This CDR3 comprises 12 residues. V lost 5 bases, J lost 10 bases, and 12 bases lay in between. The CDR3 DNA follows: TGTGCCAGTAGTGGTGGTGGCCCACCCCAGCATTTT. It yields the protein CASSGGGPPQHF.

This chain uses TRBV25-1 with TRBJ2-7; a weak D match, TRBD1 (5 bases). The CDR3 runs to 13 residues. V was trimmed by 2 bases and J by 3 bases, leaving 8 bases between them. CDR1 is MGHDK, CDR2 SYGVNS, per germline. CDR3 protein: CASSETGSYEQYF. The DNA of the CDR3 is TGTGCCAGCAGTGAAACAGGTAGCTACGAGCAGTACTTC.

This rearrangement joins TRBV6-1 to TRBJ2-1, with 8 bases aligning to TRBD1. The CDR3 consists of 15 residues. The J segment lost 3 bases and the V segment lost 4 bases, leaving 5 bases of the junction unmatched. Looked up from germline, CDR1 is MNHNS and CDR2 is SASEGT. The DNA of the CDR3 is TGTGCCAGCAGTGTGGGAGACAGGGGCTACAATGAGCAGTTCTTC. Encoded protein: CASSVGDRGYNEQFF.

The rearrangement uses TRBV30 and TRBJ1-4; the D gene is possibly TRBD1 (5 bases). Germline loops: CDR1 GTSNPN, CDR2 SVGIG (reference sequence). The CDR3 consists of 16 residues. Trimming left V 2 bases short and J 8 bases short, with 21 bases between. The CDR3 sequence: CAWSPSLDSRGEKLFF. DNA of the CDR3: TGTGCCTGGAGTCCCTCCCTCGACAGTCGGGGGGAAAAACTGTTTTTT.

In regard to this clone: The same CDR3 also results from other DNA sequences found in this sample. The V call is TRBV5-1, the J call TRBJ1-1; D possibly corresponds to TRBD1 (5 bases). CDR1 SGHRS and CDR2 YFSETQ come from the germline V gene. V lost 5 bases and J lost 1, with 6 bases in between. This CDR3 has 12 amino acids. The CDR3 loop reads CASSGGNTEAFF. Written as DNA, the CDR3 is TGCGCCAGCAGTGGGGGGAACACTGAAGCTTTCTTT. The variable domain in full, completed from reference TRBV5-1 and TRBJ1-1, reads KAGVTQTPRYLIKTRGQQVTLSCSPISGHRSVSWYQQTPGQGLQFLFEYFSETQRNKGNFPGRFSGRQFSNSRSEMNVSTLELGDSALYLCASSGGNTEAFFGQGTRLTVV.

CDR3 amino acids: CASSRTVQETQYF. As DNA, the CDR3 is TGCGCCAGCAGTCGGACAGTTCAAGAGACCCAGTACTTC. The rearrangement uses TRBV10-1 and TRBJ2-5, with D perhaps matching TRBD1 (6 bases). V dropped 5 bases and J dropped 2 bases, with 9 bases sitting between them. The CDR3 loop spans 13 amino acids. The germline CDR1 and CDR2 sequences are WNHNN and SYGVQD (reference sequence).

The J gene is TRBJ2-1, the V gene TRBV25-1, with 10 bases matching TRBD2. The trim removed 8 bases at V and 9 bases at J, leaving 7 bases unmatched. CDR1 and CDR2 (germline): MGHDK, SYGVNS. The CDR3 spans 13 residues. Here the CDR3 reads CASASGGAGEQFF. The CDR3 bases are TGTGCCAGCGCAAGCGGGGGGGCCGGTGAGCAGTTCTTC.

The chain carries TRBV2 and TRBJ1-1, with D perhaps matching TRBD1 (5 bases). Between the trimmed V and J ends, which lost 7 bases and 3 bases, there was a span of 9 bases. The CDR3 runs 12 residues. The germline V gene encodes CDR1 SNHLY and CDR2 FYNNEI. CDR3 region: CASKQGYTEAFF. CDR3 sequence (DNA): TGTGCCAGCAAGCAGGGTTACACTGAAGCTTTCTTT.